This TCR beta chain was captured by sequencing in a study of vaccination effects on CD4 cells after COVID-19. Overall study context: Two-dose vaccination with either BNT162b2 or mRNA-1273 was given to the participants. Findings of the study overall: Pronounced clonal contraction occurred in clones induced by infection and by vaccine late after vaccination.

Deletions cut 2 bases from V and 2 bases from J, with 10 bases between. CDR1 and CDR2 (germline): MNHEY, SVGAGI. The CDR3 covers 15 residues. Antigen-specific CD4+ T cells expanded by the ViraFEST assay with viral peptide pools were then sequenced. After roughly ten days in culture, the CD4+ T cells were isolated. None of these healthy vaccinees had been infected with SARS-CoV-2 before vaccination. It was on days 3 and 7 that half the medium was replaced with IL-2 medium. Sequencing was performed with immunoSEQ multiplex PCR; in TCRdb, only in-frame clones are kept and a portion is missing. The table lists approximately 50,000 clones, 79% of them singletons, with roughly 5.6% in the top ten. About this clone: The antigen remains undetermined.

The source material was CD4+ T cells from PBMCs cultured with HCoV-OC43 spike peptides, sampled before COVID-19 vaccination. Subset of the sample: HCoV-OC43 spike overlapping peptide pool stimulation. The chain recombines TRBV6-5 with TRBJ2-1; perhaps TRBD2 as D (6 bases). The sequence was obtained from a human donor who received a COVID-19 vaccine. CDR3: CASSYDRGTYNEQFF. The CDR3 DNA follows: TGTGCCAGCAGTTACGATCGGGGGACCTACAATGAGCAGTTCTTC.